These T cell receptor beta chains were read from a single sample in a study of blood T cell repertoires in COVID-19. The repertoire was sequenced with immunoSEQ multiplex PCR; TCRdb's copy has only in-frame clones and lacks some. The repertoire consists of roughly 41,000 clones, with 87% occurring once and the leading ten covering 3.5% to 5.5%. The material sequenced was peripheral blood. The receptors come from a man aged 60-69 years with acute or convalescent COVID-19. CDR3s include the opening cysteine and the closing phenylalanine or tryptophan.

J | V | CDR3
TRBJ2-3 | TRBV11-2 | CASSLEVSGAYTQYF
TRBJ2-7 | TRBV4-1 | CASSNPGQNYEQYF
TRBJ2-7 | TRBV2 | CASSRGFSYEQYF
TRBJ1-1 | TRBV7-2 | CASSLVGQGVDTEAFF
TRBJ1-1 | TRBV20-1 | CSAREFSEAFF
TRBJ1-2 | TRBV11-1 | CASSTGTGVIYGYTF
TRBJ1-4 | TRBV11-2 | CASSLGVYGEKLFF
TRBJ2-1 | TRBV2 | CASMGQGSYNEQFF
TRBJ2-1 | TRBV3-1/TRBV3-2 | CASSLASGGFNEQFF
TRBJ2-5 | TRBV18 | CASSLGTVTQETQYF
TRBJ2-1 | TRBV7-7 | CASGASGVDEQFF
TRBJ1-1 | TRBV29-1 | CSVEDGTVGAFF
TRBJ1-2 | TRBV4-1 | CASSQSRVYGYTF
TRBJ1-5 | TRBV7-8 | CASSLVRGVRNQPQHF
TRBJ2-5 | TRBV9 | CASSVGGSVRGLGETQYF
TRBJ1-5 | TRBV3-1/TRBV3-2 | CASSQGPGPQHF
TRBJ2-7 | TRBV6-2/TRBV6-3 | CASSLQGAGEQYF
TRBJ2-3 | TRBV5-1 | CASSLGGGLLVDTQYF
TRBJ2-3 | TRBV5-1 | CASSLGSGGLTDTQYF
TRBJ1-1 | TRBV3-1/TRBV3-2 | CASSQGPGTGNTEAFF
TRBJ2-2 | TRBV29-1 | CSVGTGTGNTGELFF
TRBJ2-1 | TRBV27 | CASRAGYYNEQFF
TRBJ2-3 | TRBV19 | CASTGRARTDTQYF
TRBJ2-1 | TRBV20-1 | CSARENEQFF
TRBJ2-7 | TRBV5-1 | CASSRRGGDSYEQYF
TRBJ1-2 | TRBV5-6 | CASRPQGHVIYGYTF
TRBJ1-2 | TRBV6-5 | CASRPGTFNYGYTF
TRBJ1-1 | TRBV5-4 | CASSLALTGGTTEAFF
TRBJ2-1 | TRBV19 | CASTSGRYNEQFF
TRBJ2-3 | TRBV24-1 | CATSDFRLAGTGWLTDTQYF
TRBJ1-5 | TRBV29-1 | CSVGSRGDQPQHF
TRBJ1-1 | TRBV7-2 | CASSLRGLNTEAFF
TRBJ1-2 | TRBV4-3 | CASSQEKGVYGYTF
TRBJ2-3 | TRBV18 | CASSPRTSGGRTDTQYF
TRBJ2-5 | TRBV19 | CASSPRLAGGDETQYF
TRBJ2-7 | TRBV28 | CASRDLDRGSNEQYF
TRBJ1-1 | TRBV6-6 | CASSSPMNTEAFF
TRBJ1-5 | TRBV19 | CASSILSSNQPQHF
TRBJ2-7 | TRBV6-5 | CASTSTSSYEQYF
TRBJ2-6 | TRBV7-2 | CASSKRVGGQGAGANVLTF
TRBJ1-5 | TRBV6-5 | CASSYWVGGTAGPQHF
TRBJ1-1 | TRBV3-1/TRBV3-2 | CASSHPENTEAFF
TRBJ2-1 | TRBV19 | CASSQASSYNEQFF
TRBJ2-1 | TRBV18 | CASSPGQATYNEQFF
TRBJ1-2 | TRBV5-3 | CARRWIGTVYGYTF
TRBJ2-1 | TRBV2 | CASIPRGLYNEQFF
TRBJ1-4 | TRBV4-2 | CASSQGLYIASRVDEKLFF
TRBJ2-7 | TRBV13 | CASSLGQNTGGVEQYF
TRBJ2-1 | TRBV7-2 | CASSLGRGRGNEQFF
TRBJ2-5 | TRBV25-1 | CASSEEGAGVQETQYF
TRBJ1-1 | TRBV5-1 | CASTSPGQSVEAFF
TRBJ2-3 | TRBV10-1 | CASSPSQGRTDTQYF
TRBJ1-4 | TRBV18 | CASSLGTVNEKLFF